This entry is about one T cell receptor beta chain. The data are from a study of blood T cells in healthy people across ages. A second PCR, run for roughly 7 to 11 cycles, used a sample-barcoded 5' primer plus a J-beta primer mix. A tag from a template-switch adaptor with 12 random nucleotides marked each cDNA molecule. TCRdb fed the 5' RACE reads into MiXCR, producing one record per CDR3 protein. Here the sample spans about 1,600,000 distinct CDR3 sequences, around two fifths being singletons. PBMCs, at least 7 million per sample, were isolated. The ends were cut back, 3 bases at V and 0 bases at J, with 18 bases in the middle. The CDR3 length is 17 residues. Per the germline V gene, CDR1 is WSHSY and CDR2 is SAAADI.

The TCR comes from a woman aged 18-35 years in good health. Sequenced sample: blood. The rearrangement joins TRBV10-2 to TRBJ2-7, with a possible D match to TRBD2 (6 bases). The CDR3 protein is CASSDPSLGGSSYEQYF. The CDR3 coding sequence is TGCGCCAGCAGTGACCCCTCTCTCGGAGGGAGCTCCTACGAGCAGTACTTC.